This T cell receptor beta chain was retrieved from a study of blood T cell repertoires in COVID-19. Data came from immunoSEQ multiplex PCR; TCRdb stores just in-frame clones and leaves some out. The sample holds 110,000 or so clones, approximately 80% seen once. The sequencing input was peripheral blood. The sequence came from a woman aged 40 to 49 with acute or convalescent COVID-19.

The CDR3 DNA follows: TGTGCCAGCATAAGAGGTAGACGCAATGAGCAGTTCTTC. Its protein product is CASIRGRRNEQFF. V is TRBV12-3 or TRBV12-4 and J is TRBJ2-1; D ambiguous. This CDR3 has 13 amino acids. Deletions cut 7 bases from V and 6 bases from J, with 13 bases between.